Each of the 5 T cell receptor beta chains below was sequenced from the same sample in a study of OX40 agonist ivuxolimab in advanced cancers. Only in-frame clones appear in the TCRdb table, and some are missing; sequencing was by immunoSEQ multiplex PCR. The sample carries around 72,000 clones, 70% to 90% recorded once. The sample in question was CD4+ or CD8+ T cells sorted from blood, obtained in a trial of the OX40 agonist ivuxolimab. Receptor source: an adult with an advanced solid tumor such as melanoma, head and neck, liver or kidney cancer.

The chain joins TRBV28 to TRBJ2-5; D is perhaps TRBD2 (5 bases). CDR1 and CDR2 (germline): MDHEN, SYDVKM. This CDR3 comprises 13 residues. Trimming shortened V by 3 bases and J by 4 bases, and 9 bases separated the two germline ends. CDR3 sequence reads: CASSFPSLETQYF. The CDR3 DNA sequence: TGTGCCAGCAGTTTCCCTAGCTTAGAGACCCAGTACTTC.

This clone was seen a handful of times. This rearrangement joins TRBV5-1 to TRBJ2-3; weak D call: TRBD1 (6 bases). Germline V gives CDR1 SGHRS, CDR2 YFSETQ. There are 16 residues in the CDR3. The V and J ends lost 0 bases and 6 bases respectively, with 17 bases between them. CDR3 nucleotides: TGCGCCAGCAGCTTGGCTTCCAGGGGCACCTCTGATACGCAGTATTTT. Translated: CASSLASRGTSDTQYF.

The chain recombines TRBV4-1 with TRBJ2-3; 8 bases are shared with TRBD2. Losses at the gene ends were 0 bases for V and 5 bases for J; bases not matched to a gene: 7. Germline values: CDR1 MGHRA, CDR2 YSYEKL. CDR3 length: 16 residues. CDR3 sequence reads: CASSQDYGRAIDTQYF. As DNA, the CDR3 is TGCGCCAGCAGCCAAGATTACGGGAGGGCCATAGATACGCAGTATTTT.

The chain uses TRBV4-1 and TRBJ2-3; D might be TRBD1 or TRBD2, each matching 5 bases. The CDR3 spans 18 residues. Trimming removed 4 bases at V and 3 bases at J, with 23 bases between. Germline V CDR1 and CDR2: MGHRA, YSYEKL. CDR3 coding DNA: TGCGCCAGCAGCCGAATCGGCGGGCAGGGCCTAGGGACAGATACGCAGTATTTT. It specifies CASSRIGGQGLGTDTQYF.

CDR3 sequence: CASSQRSGGVVEQYF. The CDR3 region has the DNA TGCGCCAGCAGTCAACGTAGCGGGGGGGTGGTCGAGCAGTACTTC. The rearrangement joins TRBV23-1 to TRBJ2-7, with 11 bases aligning to TRBD2. TRBV23-1 is an open reading frame whose function is uncertain. This CDR3 contains 15 residues. V lost 2 bases and J lost 6; bases outside the gene matches: 6.